This record concerns one T cell receptor beta chain sequence. Germline V gene sequence: CDR1 SQVTM, CDR2 ANQGSEA. Trimming took 6 bases from V and 5 from J; bases not matched to a gene: 6. This CDR3 is built from 14 residues. Individual cDNA molecules received unique molecular identifiers during library preparation. Using its own MiXCR run on the 5' RACE reads, TCRdb lists one record per CDR3 protein. Seen here are about 63,000 distinct CDR3 sequences, 10% to 15% observed once, and the top ten hold approximately 4.8%. The sample belongs to a study of early T cells in non-severe SARS-CoV-2 infection. Study in general: Alpha and beta chains were unpaired, from unsorted whole-blood bulk RNA.

The chain joins TRBV29-1 to TRBJ2-2; 10 bases map to TRBD2. The sequence derives from an adult who was a healthcare worker with PCR-confirmed SARS-CoV-2 infection or an uninfected control (not recorded which). The sample was whole blood. Here the CDR3 DNA reads TGCAGCGTGGTGTCGGGACTAGCGACCGGGGAGCTGTTTTTT. Residues: CSVVSGLATGELFF.